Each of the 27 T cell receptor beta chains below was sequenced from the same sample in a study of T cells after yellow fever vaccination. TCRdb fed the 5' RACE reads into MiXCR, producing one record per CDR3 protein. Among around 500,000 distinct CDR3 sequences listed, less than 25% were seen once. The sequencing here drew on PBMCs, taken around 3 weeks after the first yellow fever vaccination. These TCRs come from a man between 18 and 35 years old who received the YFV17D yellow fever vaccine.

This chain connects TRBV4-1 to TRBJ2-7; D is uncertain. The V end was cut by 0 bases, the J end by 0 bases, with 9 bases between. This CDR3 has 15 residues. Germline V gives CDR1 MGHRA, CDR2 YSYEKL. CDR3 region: CASSQEPTISYEQYF. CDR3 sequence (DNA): TGCGCCAGCAGCCAAGAACCCACCATCTCCTACGAGCAGTACTTC.

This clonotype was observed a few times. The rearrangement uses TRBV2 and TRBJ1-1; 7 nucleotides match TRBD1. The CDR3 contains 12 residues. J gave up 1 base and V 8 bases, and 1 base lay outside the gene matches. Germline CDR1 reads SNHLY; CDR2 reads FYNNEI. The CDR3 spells CASHRGNTEAFF. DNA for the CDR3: TGTGCCAGCCACAGGGGGAACACTGAAGCTTTCTTT.

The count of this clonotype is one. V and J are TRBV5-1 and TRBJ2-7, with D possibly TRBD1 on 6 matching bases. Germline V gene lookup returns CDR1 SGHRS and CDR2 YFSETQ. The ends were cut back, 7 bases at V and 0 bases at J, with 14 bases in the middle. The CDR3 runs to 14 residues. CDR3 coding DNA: TGCGCCAGCGCAGACAGGTACAACTCCTACGAGCAGTACTTC. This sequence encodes CASADRYNSYEQYF.

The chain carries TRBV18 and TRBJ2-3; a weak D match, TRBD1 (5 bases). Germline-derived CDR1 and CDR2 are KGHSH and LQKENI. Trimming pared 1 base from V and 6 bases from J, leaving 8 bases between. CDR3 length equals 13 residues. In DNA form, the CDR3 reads TGTGCCAGCTCACCACTGGGGCGGGATACGCAGTATTTT. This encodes CASSPLGRDTQYF.

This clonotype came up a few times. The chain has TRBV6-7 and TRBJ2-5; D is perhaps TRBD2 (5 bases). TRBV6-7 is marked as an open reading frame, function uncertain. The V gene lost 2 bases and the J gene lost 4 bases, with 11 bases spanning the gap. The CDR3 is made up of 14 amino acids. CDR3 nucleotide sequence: TGTGCCAGCAGTTACACCGGGGTCGGAGAGACCCAGTACTTC. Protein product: CASSYTGVGETQYF.

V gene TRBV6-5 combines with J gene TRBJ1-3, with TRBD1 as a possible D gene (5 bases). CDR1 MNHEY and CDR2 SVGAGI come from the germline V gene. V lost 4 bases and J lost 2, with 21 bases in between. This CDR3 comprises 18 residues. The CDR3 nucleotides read TGTGCCAGCAGTTTTACCTCGGGGGGTTCTGTCGCTGGAAACACCATATATTTT. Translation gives CASSFTSGGSVAGNTIYF.

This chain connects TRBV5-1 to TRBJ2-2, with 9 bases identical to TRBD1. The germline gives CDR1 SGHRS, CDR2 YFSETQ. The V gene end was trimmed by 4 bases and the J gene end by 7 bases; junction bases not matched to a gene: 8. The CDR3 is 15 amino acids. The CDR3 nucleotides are TGCGCCAGCAGCGAGGGACAGGGTGTGGTCGGGGAGCTGTTTTTT. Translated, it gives CASSEGQGVVGELFF.

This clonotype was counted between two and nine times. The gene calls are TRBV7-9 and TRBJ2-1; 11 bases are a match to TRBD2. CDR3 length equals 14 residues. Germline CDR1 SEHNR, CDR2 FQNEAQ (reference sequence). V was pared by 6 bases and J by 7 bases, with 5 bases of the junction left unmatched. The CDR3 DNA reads TGTGCCAGCAGACTAGCGGGGGAACTAAATGAGCAGTTCTTC. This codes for CASRLAGELNEQFF.

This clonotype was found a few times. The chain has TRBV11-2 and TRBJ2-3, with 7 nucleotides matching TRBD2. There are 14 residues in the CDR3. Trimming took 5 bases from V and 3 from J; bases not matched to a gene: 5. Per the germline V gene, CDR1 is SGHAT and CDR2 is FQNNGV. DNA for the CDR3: TGTGCCAGCAGCCGCGGGACTATGACAGATACGCAGTATTTT. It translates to CASSRGTMTDTQYF. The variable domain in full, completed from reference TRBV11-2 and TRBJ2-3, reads EAGVAQSPRYKIIEKRQSVAFWCNPISGHATLYWYQQILGQGPKLLIQFQNNGVVDDSQLPKDRFSAERLKGVDSTLKIQPAKLEDSAVYLCASSRGTMTDTQYFGPGTRLTVL.

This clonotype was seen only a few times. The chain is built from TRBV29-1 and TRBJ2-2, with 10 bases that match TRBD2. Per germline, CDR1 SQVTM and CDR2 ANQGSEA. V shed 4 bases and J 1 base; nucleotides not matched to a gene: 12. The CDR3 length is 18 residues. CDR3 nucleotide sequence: TGCAGCGTTGTGGTCCGGGTTAGCGGGGGGATGAACACCGGGGAGCTGTTTTTT. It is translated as CSVVVRVSGGMNTGELFF.

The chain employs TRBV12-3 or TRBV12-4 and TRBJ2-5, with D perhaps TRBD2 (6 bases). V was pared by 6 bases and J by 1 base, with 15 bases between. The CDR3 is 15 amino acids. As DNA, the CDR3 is TGTGCCAGCAGCCTAGACGGAGGGGCCCAAGAGACCCAGTACTTC. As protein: CASSLDGGAQETQYF.

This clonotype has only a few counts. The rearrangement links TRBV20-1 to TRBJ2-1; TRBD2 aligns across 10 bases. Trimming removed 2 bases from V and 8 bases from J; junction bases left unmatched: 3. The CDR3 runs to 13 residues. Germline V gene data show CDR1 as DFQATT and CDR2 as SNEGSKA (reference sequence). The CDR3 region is CSARLAGDHEQFF. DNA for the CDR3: TGCAGTGCTAGACTAGCGGGGGACCATGAGCAGTTCTTC.

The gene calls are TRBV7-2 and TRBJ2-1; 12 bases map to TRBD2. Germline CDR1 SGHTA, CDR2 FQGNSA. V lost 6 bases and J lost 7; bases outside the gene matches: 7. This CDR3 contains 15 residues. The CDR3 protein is CASRARLAGDNEQFF. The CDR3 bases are TGTGCCAGCAGAGCTAGACTAGCGGGGGATAATGAGCAGTTCTTC.

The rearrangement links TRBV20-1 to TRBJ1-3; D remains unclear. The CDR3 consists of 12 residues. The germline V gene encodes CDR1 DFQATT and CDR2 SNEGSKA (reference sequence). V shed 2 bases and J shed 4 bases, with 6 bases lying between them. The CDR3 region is CSARSPGNTIYF. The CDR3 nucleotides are TGCAGTGCTAGATCACCCGGAAACACCATATATTTT.

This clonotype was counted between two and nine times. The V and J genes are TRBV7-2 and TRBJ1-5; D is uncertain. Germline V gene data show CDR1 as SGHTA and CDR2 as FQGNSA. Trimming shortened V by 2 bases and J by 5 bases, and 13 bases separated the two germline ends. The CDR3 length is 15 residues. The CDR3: CASSLRPWVDQPQHF. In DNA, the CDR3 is TGTGCCAGCAGCTTAAGGCCCTGGGTGGATCAGCCCCAGCATTTT.

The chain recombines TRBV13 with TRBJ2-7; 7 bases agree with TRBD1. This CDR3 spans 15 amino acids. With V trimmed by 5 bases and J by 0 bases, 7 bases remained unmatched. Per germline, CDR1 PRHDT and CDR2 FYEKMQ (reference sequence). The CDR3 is CASSERDSSSYEQYV. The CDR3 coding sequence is TGTGCCAGCAGCGAAAGGGACAGTAGCTCCTACGAGCAGTACGTC.

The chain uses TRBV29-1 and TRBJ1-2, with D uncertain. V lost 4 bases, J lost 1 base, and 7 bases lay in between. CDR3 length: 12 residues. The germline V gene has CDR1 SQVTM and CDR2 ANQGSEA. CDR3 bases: TGCAGCGTTGCCAGAATTAACTATGGCTACACCTTC. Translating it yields CSVARINYGYTF.

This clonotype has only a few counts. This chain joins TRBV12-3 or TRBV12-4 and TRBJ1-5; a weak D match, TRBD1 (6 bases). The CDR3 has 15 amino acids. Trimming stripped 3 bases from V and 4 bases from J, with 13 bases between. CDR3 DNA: TGTGCCAGCAGTTTTTTGGGGGCCTTAAATCAGCCCCAGCATTTT. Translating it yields CASSFLGALNQPQHF.

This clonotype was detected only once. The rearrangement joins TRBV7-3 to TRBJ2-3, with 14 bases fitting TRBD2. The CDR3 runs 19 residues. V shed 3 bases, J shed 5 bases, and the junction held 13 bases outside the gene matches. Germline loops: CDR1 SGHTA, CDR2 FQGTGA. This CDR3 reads CASSLRGPGLAGAGDTQYF. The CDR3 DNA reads TGTGCCAGCAGCTTGAGGGGCCCGGGACTAGCGGGGGCAGGAGATACGCAGTATTTT.

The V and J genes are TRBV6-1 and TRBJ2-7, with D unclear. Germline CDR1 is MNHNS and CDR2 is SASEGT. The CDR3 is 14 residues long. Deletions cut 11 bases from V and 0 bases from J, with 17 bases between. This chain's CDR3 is CAGSKGKSSYEQYF. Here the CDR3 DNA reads TGTGCCGGCTCAAAGGGTAAAAGCTCCTACGAGCAGTACTTC.

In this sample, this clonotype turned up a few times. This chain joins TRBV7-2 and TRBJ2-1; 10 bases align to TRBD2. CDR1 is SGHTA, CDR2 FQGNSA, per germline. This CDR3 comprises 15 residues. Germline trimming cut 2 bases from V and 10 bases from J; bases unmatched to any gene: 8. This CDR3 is CASSLSGGVPWEQFF. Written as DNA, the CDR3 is TGTGCCAGCAGCTTAAGCGGGGGGGTCCCGTGGGAGCAGTTCTTC.

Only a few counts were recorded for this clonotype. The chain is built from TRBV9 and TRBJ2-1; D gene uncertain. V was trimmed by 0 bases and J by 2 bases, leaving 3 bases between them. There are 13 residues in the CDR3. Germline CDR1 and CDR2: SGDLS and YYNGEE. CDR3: CASSVDPYNEQFF. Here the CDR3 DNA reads TGTGCCAGCAGCGTAGATCCCTACAATGAGCAGTTCTTC.

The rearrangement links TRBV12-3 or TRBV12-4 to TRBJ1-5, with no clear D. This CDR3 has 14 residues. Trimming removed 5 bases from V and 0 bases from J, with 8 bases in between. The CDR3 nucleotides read TGTGCCAGCAGTCTAGTCCTTAGCAATCAGCCCCAGCATTTT. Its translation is CASSLVLSNQPQHF.

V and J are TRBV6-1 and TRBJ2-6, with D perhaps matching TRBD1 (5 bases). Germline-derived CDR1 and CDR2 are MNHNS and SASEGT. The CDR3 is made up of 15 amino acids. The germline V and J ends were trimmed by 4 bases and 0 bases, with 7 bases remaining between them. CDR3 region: CASSVGVSGANVLTF. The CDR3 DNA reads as TGTGCCAGCAGTGTAGGGGTCTCTGGGGCCAACGTCCTGACTTTC.

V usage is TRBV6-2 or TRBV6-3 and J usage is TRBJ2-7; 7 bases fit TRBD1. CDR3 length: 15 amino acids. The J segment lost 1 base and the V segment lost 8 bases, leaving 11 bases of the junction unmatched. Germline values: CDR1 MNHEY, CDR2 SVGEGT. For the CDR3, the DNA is TGTGCCAGCCTTTTATCCGGGACAGATTCCTACGAGCAGTACTTC. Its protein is CASLLSGTDSYEQYF.

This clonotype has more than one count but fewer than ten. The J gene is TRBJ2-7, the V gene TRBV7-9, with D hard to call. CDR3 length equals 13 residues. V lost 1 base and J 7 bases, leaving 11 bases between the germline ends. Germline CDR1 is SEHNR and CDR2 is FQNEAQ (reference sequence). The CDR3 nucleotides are TGTGCCAGCAGCTTAGGGACGGCTCGGGAGCAGTACGTC. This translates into CASSLGTAREQYV.

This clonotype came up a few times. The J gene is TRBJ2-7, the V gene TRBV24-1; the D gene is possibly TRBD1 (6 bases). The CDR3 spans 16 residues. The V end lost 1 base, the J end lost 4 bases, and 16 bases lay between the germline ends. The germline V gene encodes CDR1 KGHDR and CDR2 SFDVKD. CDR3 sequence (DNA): TGTGCCACCAGTGATTTCGACAGGACGACTGAGTACGAGCAGTACTTC. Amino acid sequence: CATSDFDRTTEYEQYF.